This T cell receptor (beta chain) was documented in a study of cytomegalovirus exposure and HLA in healthy donors. Findings and caveats of the study: Donors were assumed by presence/absence analyses to have roughly uniform sequencing depth. The authors listed some 150 TCR beta chains as cytomegalovirus-associated. Across donors, most TCRs were seen rarely, yet some public ones were widespread.

The germline CDR1 and CDR2 sequences are LNHDA and SQIVND (reference sequence). The CDR3 loop spans 13 amino acids. Trimming at V came to 3 bases and at J to 5 bases, leaving 0 bases not matched to a gene. Among the donors, all were healthy bone marrow donors. Notes on this clone: The antigen is not known.

PCR primers comprised 60 Vbeta and 13 Jbeta primers. Here immunoSEQ multiplex PCR was the method, and the copy in TCRdb shows in-frame clones only, minus some. The sample has about 200,000 clones, 82% seen once. This TCR came from a boy aged 2 to 9 in good health and CMV-seronegative. This chain joins TRBV19 and TRBJ1-1, with 10 bases that match TRBD1. Sequencing used PBMCs. In DNA form, the CDR3 reads TGTGCCAGTAGTATGGGACAGGGGACTGAAGCTTTCTTT. It codes for CASSMGQGTEAFF.